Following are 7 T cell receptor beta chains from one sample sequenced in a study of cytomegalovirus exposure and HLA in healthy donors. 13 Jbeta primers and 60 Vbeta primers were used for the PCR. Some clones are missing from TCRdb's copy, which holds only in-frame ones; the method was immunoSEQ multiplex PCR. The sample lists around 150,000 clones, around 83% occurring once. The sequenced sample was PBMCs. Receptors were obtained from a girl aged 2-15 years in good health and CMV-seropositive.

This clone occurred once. In nucleotides, the CDR3 is TGTGCCACCAGCAGAGGGGCTAGCGGGAGGTCCAATGAGCAGTTCTTC. Its translation: CATSRGASGRSNEQFF. The genes are TRBV15 and TRBJ2-1; 11 positions agree with TRBD2. Germline V gives CDR1 LNHNV, CDR2 YYDKDF (reference sequence). The CDR3 sequence is 16 residues long. J lost 6 bases, V lost 1 base, and 5 bases had no gene match.

As DNA, the CDR3 is TGTGCCAGCAGCCTAACAGAGAACACTGAAGCTTTCTTT. This translates into CASSLTENTEAFF. J is TRBJ1-1 and V is TRBV27; D is undetermined. CDR3 length equals 13 residues. Per the germline V gene, CDR1 is MNHEY and CDR2 is SMNVEV (reference sequence). V lost 6 bases and J 1 base, leaving 9 bases between the germline ends.

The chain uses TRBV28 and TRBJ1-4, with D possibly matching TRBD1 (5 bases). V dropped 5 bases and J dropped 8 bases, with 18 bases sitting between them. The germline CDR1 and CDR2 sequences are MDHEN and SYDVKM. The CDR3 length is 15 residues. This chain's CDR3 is CASSGQGNEFEKLFF. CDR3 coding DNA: TGTGCCAGCAGTGGTCAGGGAAACGAATTCGAAAAACTGTTTTTT.

The CDR3 sequence: CASSFDRAVEQYF. As DNA, the CDR3 is TGTGCCAGCAGCTTTGACAGGGCGGTCGAGCAGTACTTC. V usage is TRBV7-9 and J usage is TRBJ2-7; 7 bases are shared with TRBD1. The CDR3 is made up of 13 amino acids. From germline, CDR1 is SEHNR and CDR2 FQNEAQ (reference sequence). V was clipped by 3 bases and J by 6 bases; unmatched bases: 5.

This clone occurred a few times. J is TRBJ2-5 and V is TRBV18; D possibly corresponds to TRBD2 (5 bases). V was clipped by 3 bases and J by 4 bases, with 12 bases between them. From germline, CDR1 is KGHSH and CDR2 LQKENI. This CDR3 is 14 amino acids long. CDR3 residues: CASSPASGRETQYF. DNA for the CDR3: TGTGCCAGCTCACCTGCCTCGGGGAGAGAGACCCAGTACTTC.

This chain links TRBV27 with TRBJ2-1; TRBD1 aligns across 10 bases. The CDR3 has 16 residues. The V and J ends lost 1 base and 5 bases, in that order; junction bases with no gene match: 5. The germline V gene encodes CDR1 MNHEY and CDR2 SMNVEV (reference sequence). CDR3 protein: CASSLWGTGENNEQFF. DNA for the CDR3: TGTGCCAGCAGTTTATGGGGGACAGGGGAAAACAATGAGCAGTTCTTC.

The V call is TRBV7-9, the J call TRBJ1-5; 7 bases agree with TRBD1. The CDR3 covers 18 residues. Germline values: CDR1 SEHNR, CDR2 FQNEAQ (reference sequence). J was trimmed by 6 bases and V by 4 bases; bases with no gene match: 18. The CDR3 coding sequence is TGTGCCAGCAGCTCCCAGGACAGGAACGGCCACCGACGTCAGCCCCAGCATTTT. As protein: CASSSQDRNGHRRQPQHF.